This T cell receptor (beta chain) came from a study of CD8 T cells in ankylosing spondylitis. Broader study findings: Certain motif variants had earlier appeared in reactive arthritis synovial fluid and blood. A motif in TCR beta, a set of 8 or 9 highly homologous variants, appeared characteristic of ankylosing spondylitis blood. Matched synovial fluid from ankylosing spondylitis patients was reported to be enriched for disease-linked clones.

At least ten counts were recorded for this clonotype. As yet, its antigen is unknown. The TCR beta libraries were generated through quantitative 5'-RACE incorporating molecular barcodes. In TCRdb, the 5' RACE reads were re-called with MiXCR into one record per CDR3 protein. The sample contains about 220,000 distinct CDR3 sequences, over 9.5% of which appear only once. With 0 bases clipped from V and 5 bases from J, the junction kept 9 bases outside the gene matches. This CDR3 contains 15 residues. Germline V lookup: CDR1 SQVTM, CDR2 ANQGSEA. J is TRBJ2-7 and V is TRBV29-1, with 8 positions matching TRBD1. The specimen was blood, either unsorted or a sorted T cell fraction (not recorded which). This clonotype was sampled from a male donor with ankylosing spondylitis or in good health (not recorded which). CDR3 protein: CSVEEGGRGLHEQYF. The CDR3 region has the DNA TGCAGCGTTGAAGAGGGTGGCAGGGGGCTCCACGAGCAGTACTTC.